These 10 T cell receptor beta chains were sequenced from one sample in a study of blood T cell repertoires in COVID-19. Measured with immunoSEQ multiplex PCR; TCRdb has only the in-frame clones, and not every one. Here the sample spans 150,000 to 200,000 clones, roughly 79% being singletons. Source material: peripheral blood. These receptors came from a woman aged 70-85 years with acute or convalescent COVID-19.

This chain links TRBV7-2 with TRBJ2-1; 8 nucleotides match TRBD2. V was clipped by 1 base and J by 5 bases; unmatched bases: 4. The CDR3 totals 15 residues. CDR1 SGHTA and CDR2 FQGNSA come from the germline V gene. The CDR3 DNA reads TGTGCCAGCAGCTTAGGAACTAGCGGCAACAATGAGCAGTTCTTC. Protein: CASSLGTSGNNEQFF. The full variable domain, with the rest looked up from reference TRBV7-2 and TRBJ2-1, is GAGVSQSPSNKVTEKGKDVELRCDPISGHTALYWYRQSLGQGLEFLIYFQGNSAPDKSGLPSDRFSAERTGGSVSTLTIQRTQQEDSAVYLCASSLGTSGNNEQFFGPGTRLTVL.

This chain joins TRBV10-1 and TRBJ1-1; D remains unclear. Trimming shortened V by 6 bases and J by 3 bases, and 11 bases separated the two germline ends. CDR1 and CDR2 (germline): WNHNN, SYGVQD (reference sequence). The CDR3 consists of 13 residues. The CDR3 reads CASRRREDTEAFF. The CDR3 coding sequence is TGCGCCAGCAGACGGAGGGAGGACACTGAAGCTTTCTTT.

This clone was seen a handful of times. This rearrangement joins TRBV11-2 to TRBJ2-5, with a weak D call TRBD2 (7 bases). Germline assignment: CDR1 SGHAT and CDR2 FQNNGV. The CDR3 length is 13 residues. V shed 3 bases and J shed 7 bases, with 12 bases lying between them. CDR3 in DNA: TGTGCCAGCAGCTTCAACAGGGAGGGGACCCAGTACTTC. It encodes CASSFNREGTQYF.

J is TRBJ2-1 and V is TRBV24-1; the match to TRBD2 covers 7 bases. CDR1 is KGHDR and CDR2 is SFDVKD in the germline V gene. This CDR3 is built from 17 residues. V lost 2 bases and J lost 1; bases outside the gene matches: 7. CDR3 coding DNA: TGTGCCACCAGTGATTCTAGACTAGCCGGTTCCTACAATGAGCAGTTCTTC. Protein product: CATSDSRLAGSYNEQFF.

The chain carries TRBV3-1 (or the pseudogene TRBV3-2) and TRBJ1-1; D is undetermined. Between the trimmed V and J ends, which lost 0 bases and 10 bases, there was a span of 9 bases. The CDR3 is 12 amino acids. Germline CDR1 and CDR2: LGHDT and YNNKEL (reference sequence). The CDR3 region has the DNA TGTGCCAGCAGCCAAGAAGGACTCGGAGCTTTCTTT. Its translation is CASSQEGLGAFF.

Only one count was recorded for this clone. The chain uses TRBV24-1 and TRBJ2-1, with D tentatively TRBD1 (6 bases). V gave up 1 base and J gave up 8 bases, with 20 bases separating them. In germline, CDR1 is KGHDR, CDR2 SFDVKD. The CDR3 covers 17 residues. The CDR3 is CATSDFRTEDLGDEQFF. The CDR3 bases are TGTGCCACCAGTGATTTCAGGACAGAGGACTTAGGGGATGAGCAGTTCTTC.

This chain uses TRBV19 with TRBJ2-1; D perhaps matches TRBD2 (5 bases). This CDR3 is 13 amino acids long. V was clipped by 4 bases and J by 8 bases, with 12 bases between them. Germline values: CDR1 LNHDA, CDR2 SQIVND (reference sequence). The CDR3 is CASSNRAGDEQFF. For the CDR3, the DNA is TGTGCCAGTAGTAACCGCGCCGGGGATGAGCAGTTCTTC.

This rearrangement joins TRBV28 to TRBJ1-6; possible D gene TRBD1, 5 bases. The V gene's germline CDR1 is MDHEN and CDR2 SYDVKM. Trimming cost V 7 bases and J 7 bases, with 23 bases left between them. The CDR3 length is 17 residues. The CDR3 DNA follows: TGTGCCAGCACCGTATCCGGGACTCTTAACGTGAATTCACCCCTCCACTTT. This sequence encodes CASTVSGTLNVNSPLHF.

The rearrangement joins TRBV3-1 (or the pseudogene TRBV3-2) to TRBJ2-5; 10 bases line up with TRBD2. This CDR3 comprises 17 residues. With V trimmed by 2 bases and J by 1 base, 7 bases remained unmatched. Per germline, CDR1 LGHDT and CDR2 YNNKEL (reference sequence). DNA of the CDR3: TGTGCCAGCAGCCAACTCTTAGCGGGAGGCGTCCAAGAGACCCAGTACTTC. Translated, it gives CASSQLLAGGVQETQYF.

The chain employs TRBV7-9 and TRBJ2-5, with D perhaps matching TRBD2 (6 bases). V was cut by 0 bases and J by 5 bases, with 16 bases left in between. The germline gives CDR1 SEHNR, CDR2 FQNEAQ (reference sequence). This CDR3 spans 16 amino acids. The CDR3 spells CASSLAEGTISETQYF. DNA of the CDR3: TGTGCCAGCAGCTTAGCGGAGGGGACGATTTCTGAGACCCAGTACTTC.